A single sample is the source of the 9 T cell receptor beta chains below, sequenced in a study of shared clonotypes between healthy human individuals. Terminally differentiated effector memory CD45RA+ cells were excluded from the naive CD8 cells, which were CD45RO-negative and positively selected for CCR7. Libraries were prepared by immunoSEQ multiplex PCR; TCRdb keeps only in-frame clonotypes and omits some of them. The sample lists approximately 720,000 clones, about 92% occurring once. Sequences were obtained from naive CD8+ T cells sorted from blood. All receptors derive from a man aged 25 to 40 in good health.

The chain employs TRBV13 and TRBJ2-3; TRBD2 aligns across 12 bases. Germline CDR1 PRHDT, CDR2 FYEKMQ (reference sequence). Trimming cost V 5 bases and J 0 bases; bases outside gene matches: 3. The CDR3 spans 16 residues. In DNA form, the CDR3 reads TGTGCCAGCAGCACGGGACTAGCGGGCAGCACAGATACGCAGTATTTT. Translating gives CASSTGLAGSTDTQYF. The whole variable domain, filled in from reference TRBV13 and TRBJ2-3, reads AAGVIQSPRHLIKEKRETATLKCYPIPRHDTVYWYQQGPGQDPQFLISFYEKMQSDKGSIPDRFSAQQFSDYHSELNMSSLELGDSALYFCASSTGLAGSTDTQYFGPGTRLTVL.

J is TRBJ2-2 and V is TRBV7-2; D unclear. Trimming cost V 1 base and J 5 bases, with 11 bases left between them. Germline CDR1 reads SGHTA; CDR2 reads FQGNSA. This CDR3 comprises 15 residues. Written as DNA, the CDR3 is TGTGCCAGCAGCTTAGGAAGAGGAGAGACCGGGGAGCTGTTTTTT. Translating it yields CASSLGRGETGELFF.

This sequence joins TRBV5-5 and TRBJ2-7; weak D call: TRBD2 (6 bases). Germline lookup yields CDR1 SGHKS and CDR2 YYEKEE (reference sequence). The germline V and J ends were trimmed by 4 bases and 2 bases, with 13 bases remaining between them. The CDR3 consists of 14 residues. The CDR3 DNA reads TGTGCCAGCAGCCTCGGAGGGATTACCTACGAGCAGTACTTC. Protein: CASSLGGITYEQYF. Combining the CDR3 with reference TRBV5-5 and TRBJ2-7 gives the whole variable domain DAGVTQSPTHLIKTRGQQVTLRCSPISGHKSVSWYQQVLGQGPQFIFQYYEKEERGRGNFPDRFSARQFPNYSSELNVNALLLGDSALYLCASSLGGITYEQYFGPGTRLTVT.

This chain joins TRBV4-1 and TRBJ2-7, with D tentatively TRBD2 (5 bases). The germline gives CDR1 MGHRA, CDR2 YSYEKL. The V gene lost 5 bases and the J gene lost 6 bases, with 14 bases spanning the gap. The CDR3 is made up of 13 amino acids. The CDR3, as DNA: TGCGCCAGCAGCGTGGGAGAAGCCAGCGAGCAGTACTTC. Translating it yields CASSVGEASEQYF.

The chain recombines TRBV5-4 with TRBJ2-3, with 10 bases matching TRBD2. The CDR3 spans 16 residues. Looked up from germline, CDR1 is SGHNT and CDR2 is YYREEE (reference sequence). With V trimmed by 0 bases and J by 2 bases, 3 bases remained unmatched. The CDR3 DNA is TGTGCCAGCAGCTTGGCTAGCGGGAGCACCACAGATACGCAGTATTTT. Protein: CASSLASGSTTDTQYF.

The gene calls are TRBV6-1 and TRBJ1-5; no definite D call. In germline, CDR1 is MNHNS, CDR2 SASEGT. CDR3 length equals 11 residues. Trimming took 5 bases from V and 9 from J, leaving 8 bases between them. In DNA, the CDR3 is TGTGCCAGCAGTCTAGCGGGGCCCCAGCATTTT. Translating gives CASSLAGPQHF.

The gene calls are TRBV7-2 and TRBJ2-2; D uncertain. In germline, CDR1 is SGHTA, CDR2 FQGNSA. V lost 1 base to trimming and J lost 6 bases, with 6 bases between them. The CDR3 runs to 13 residues. CDR3: CASSLVGPGELFF. In nucleotides, the CDR3 is TGTGCCAGCAGCTTAGTTGGACCCGGGGAGCTGTTTTTT.

V gene TRBV7-2 combines with J gene TRBJ2-7; tentatively, D is TRBD1 (5 bases). The CDR3 loop spans 13 amino acids. CDR1 and CDR2 from the germline V gene are SGHTA and FQGNSA. With 2 bases removed from V and 3 bases from J, the gap between germline ends came to 8 bases. The CDR3 region has the DNA TGTGCCAGCAGCTTACGACAGCGCTACGAGCAGTACTTC. Amino acids: CASSLRQRYEQYF.

This clone was counted between two and nine times. CDR3 in amino acids: CASSPSVGADIQYF. CDR3 DNA: TGTGCCAGCAGCCCAAGTGTGGGTGCTGACATTCAGTACTTC. The rearrangement uses TRBV7-3 and TRBJ2-4; D unresolved. Germline CDR1 SGHTA, CDR2 FQGTGA. The V and J ends lost 5 bases and 8 bases respectively, with 16 bases between them. This CDR3 is 14 amino acids long.